The 8 T cell receptor beta chains presented below share a single source sample, sequenced in a study of blood T cell repertoires in COVID-19. Produced via immunoSEQ multiplex PCR; TCRdb's table is partial and in-frame only. The top ten hold about 9.9% of the sample, which has tens of thousands of clones, 65% to 85% seen once. Sequenced: peripheral blood. The receptors here all came from a man older than 75 with COVID-19, enrolled during active disease.

V gene TRBV15 combines with J gene TRBJ1-6; D may be TRBD1 (5 bases). There are 15 residues in the CDR3. Germline V gene sequence: CDR1 LNHNV, CDR2 YYDKDF (reference sequence). V was cut by 0 bases and J by 8 bases, with 11 bases left in between. CDR3 DNA: TGTGCCACCAGCAGAGACCCCAGGGATGATTCACCCCTCCACTTT. It encodes CATSRDPRDDSPLHF.

The chain combines TRBV7-2 with TRBJ1-1; the match to TRBD1 covers 9 bases. CDR1 SGHTA and CDR2 FQGNSA come from the germline V gene. The CDR3 runs 16 residues. V was pared by 3 bases and J by 3 bases, with 8 bases of the junction left unmatched. CDR3 residues: CASSFKQGALDTEAFF. The CDR3 region has the DNA TGTGCCAGCAGCTTTAAACAGGGGGCTTTAGACACTGAAGCTTTCTTT.

The V call is TRBV5-6, the J call TRBJ2-3; 9 bases are shared with TRBD2. CDR1 and CDR2 from the germline V gene are SGHDT and YYEEEE. V lost 10 bases, J lost 1 base, and 4 bases stayed unmatched. This CDR3 is built from 13 residues. In DNA form, the CDR3 reads TGTGCCTCTCGGACTAGCGGCACAGATACGCAGTATTTT. Protein sequence: CASRTSGTDTQYF.

Here the CDR3 DNA reads TGTGCCAGCTCACCACAGAACGGGGGGAAAGGGTACACTGAAGCTTTCTTT. As protein: CASSPQNGGKGYTEAFF. J is TRBJ1-1 and V is TRBV18; weak D call: TRBD1 (5 bases). Trimming pared 1 base from V and 3 bases from J, leaving 18 bases between. Germline V lookup: CDR1 KGHSH, CDR2 LQKENI. CDR3 length equals 17 residues.

This clone was recorded once. This chain connects TRBV30 to TRBJ2-3, with D unclear. The germline gives CDR1 GTSNPN, CDR2 SVGIG (reference sequence). Trimming pared 3 bases from V and 4 bases from J, leaving 5 bases between. The CDR3 has 11 amino acids. The CDR3 coding sequence is TGTGCCTGGAGGAGGTCAGATACGCAGTATTTT. Its protein is CAWRRSDTQYF.

This clone has only one observation. The chain combines TRBV6-5 with TRBJ2-1; a possible D gene is TRBD2 (6 bases). Trimming removed 7 bases from V and 4 bases from J, with 17 bases in between. From germline, CDR1 is MNHEY and CDR2 SVGAGI. The CDR3 consists of 15 residues. CDR3 residues: CASTTGLRGYNEQFF. CDR3 nucleotide sequence: TGTGCCAGCACGACGGGATTGCGGGGTTACAATGAGCAGTTCTTC.

The V and J genes are TRBV7-2 and TRBJ1-1; D is perhaps TRBD1 (5 bases). Germline lookup yields CDR1 SGHTA and CDR2 FQGNSA. The CDR3 loop spans 15 amino acids. V lost 5 bases and J 4 bases, leaving 17 bases between the germline ends. The CDR3 DNA sequence: TGTGCCAGCAGCCCGGCCGCAGGGTATAGCACTGAAGCTTTCTTT. Translated, it gives CASSPAAGYSTEAFF.

V gene TRBV4-1 combines with J gene TRBJ2-5, with 11 bases fitting TRBD2. This CDR3 comprises 16 residues. Germline loops: CDR1 MGHRA, CDR2 YSYEKL. The junction had 2 bases not matched to a gene; V was cut back by 1 base and J by 1 base. The CDR3 spells CASSQGLAGGQETQYF. CDR3 sequence (DNA): TGCGCCAGCAGCCAAGGTCTAGCGGGGGGCCAAGAGACCCAGTACTTC.